The 27 T cell receptor beta chains below were found in one sample sequenced in a study of blood T cell repertoires in COVID-19. Libraries were prepared by immunoSEQ multiplex PCR; TCRdb keeps only in-frame clonotypes and omits some of them. Of 15,000 to 20,000 clones listed, approximately 78% are singletons. Specimen: peripheral blood. These receptor sequences come from a man aged 55-75 years with active or convalescent COVID-19.

The V call is TRBV9, the J call TRBJ2-5; a possible D gene is TRBD1 (6 bases). Germline values: CDR1 SGDLS, CDR2 YYNGEE. V lost 1 base and J 1 base, leaving 8 bases between the germline ends. The CDR3 runs to 14 residues. This CDR3 is CASSVLGGQETQYF. Here the CDR3 DNA reads TGTGCCAGCAGCGTATTAGGGGGCCAAGAGACCCAGTACTTC.

The chain recombines TRBV7-9 with TRBJ1-4, with a tentative D call TRBD1 (6 bases). Per the germline V gene, CDR1 is SEHNR and CDR2 is FQNEAQ (reference sequence). V was pared by 5 bases and J by 3 bases, with 16 bases between. The CDR3 contains 16 residues. CDR3 amino acids: CASSARGGRANEKLFF. CDR3 DNA sequence: TGTGCCAGCAGCGCCCGAGGGGGGAGGGCTAATGAAAAACTGTTTTTT.

This clone appeared a few times. The chain has TRBV9 and TRBJ2-2; a weak D match, TRBD2 (5 bases). Germline loops: CDR1 SGDLS, CDR2 YYNGEE. Between the trimmed V and J ends, which lost 3 bases and 1 base, there was a span of 10 bases. The CDR3 sequence is 15 residues long. In nucleotides, the CDR3 is TGTGCCAGCAGCGGGGTGAGCGGGAACACCGGGGAGCTGTTTTTT. It translates to CASSGVSGNTGELFF.

V usage is TRBV7-9 and J usage is TRBJ2-7; D remains ambiguous. The CDR3 is 13 amino acids. V shed 3 bases and J shed 2 bases, with 8 bases lying between them. CDR1 and CDR2 from the germline V gene are SEHNR and FQNEAQ (reference sequence). In DNA form, the CDR3 reads TGTGCCAGCAGCTTGACACTGACCTACGAGCAGTACTTC. This encodes CASSLTLTYEQYF. Combining the CDR3 with reference TRBV7-9 and TRBJ2-7 gives the whole variable domain DTGVSQNPRHKITKRGQNVTFRCDPISEHNRLYWYRQTLGQGPEFLTYFQNEAQLEKSRLLSDRFSAERPKGSFSTLEIQRTEQGDSAMYLCASSLTLTYEQYFGPGTRLTVT.

The rearrangement uses TRBV6-5 and TRBJ2-7; tentative D call: TRBD2 (5 bases). Looked up from germline, CDR1 is MNHEY and CDR2 is SVGAGI. The CDR3 is made up of 14 amino acids. With 5 bases removed from V and 2 bases from J, the gap between germline ends came to 13 bases. The CDR3 DNA follows: TGTGCCAGCAGTAGGTATATCGGGGCCTACGAGCAGTACTTC. Its translation: CASSRYIGAYEQYF.

This sequence joins TRBV5-6 and TRBJ1-1; TRBD1 is a possible D gene (5 bases). V lost 1 base to trimming and J lost 7 bases, with 14 bases between them. Germline V gene lookup returns CDR1 SGHDT and CDR2 YYEEEE. The CDR3 totals 14 residues. The CDR3 sequence: CASSLLDGRGEAFF. CDR3 sequence (DNA): TGTGCCAGCAGCTTGTTGGACGGGAGGGGTGAAGCTTTCTTT.

The CDR3 DNA reads TGTGCCAGCAGTGAAATGCAGGGGGCGGGCGGCTACACCTTC. It translates to CASSEMQGAGGYTF. The V gene is TRBV2, the J gene TRBJ1-2; 8 nucleotides align to TRBD1. The CDR3 sequence is 14 residues long. The germline V gene has CDR1 SNHLY and CDR2 FYNNEI. The V and J ends lost 2 bases and 8 bases, in that order; junction bases with no gene match: 7.

This clone has just one count. The chain combines TRBV5-5 with TRBJ2-1; TRBD2 is a possible D gene (5 bases). This CDR3 has 14 residues. With 0 bases removed from V and 6 bases from J, the gap between germline ends came to 10 bases. The germline V gene encodes CDR1 SGHKS and CDR2 YYEKEE (reference sequence). For the CDR3, the DNA is TGTGCCAGCAGCTTGGGAGGGCGACTCAATGAGCAGTTCTTC. Residues: CASSLGGRLNEQFF.

The chain recombines TRBV9 with TRBJ1-1; the D gene is possibly TRBD1 (5 bases). CDR3 length equals 13 residues. Germline CDR1 reads SGDLS; CDR2 reads YYNGEE. V lost 4 bases and J 3 bases, leaving 10 bases between the germline ends. CDR3 bases: TGTGCCAGCAGCCGCAGGGAGGACACTGAAGCTTTCTTT. Translating gives CASSRREDTEAFF.

The chain employs TRBV10-3 and TRBJ2-7, with TRBD1 identical over 11 bases. From germline, CDR1 is ENHRY and CDR2 SYGVKD. The V and J ends lost 2 bases and 3 bases, in that order; junction bases with no gene match: 6. CDR3 size: 16 residues. CDR3 sequence (DNA): TGTGCCATCAGTGAGCCTGGGGACAGGGGGGACTACGAGCAGTACTTC. Translation: CAISEPGDRGDYEQYF.

The CDR3 DNA reads TGTGCCAGCAGTACACCGGGACTAGGAAGGTACGAGCAGTACTTC. As protein: CASSTPGLGRYEQYF. The genes are TRBV28 and TRBJ2-7; 8 nucleotides match TRBD2. The CDR3 length is 15 residues. Germline V gene data show CDR1 as MDHEN and CDR2 as SYDVKM. V dropped 5 bases and J dropped 4; count of bases not matched to a gene: 10.

This clone was recorded once. The genes are TRBV28 and TRBJ1-5; 9 bases align to TRBD1. Germline lookup yields CDR1 MDHEN and CDR2 SYDVKM. The CDR3 spans 16 residues. V dropped 8 bases and J dropped 1; count of bases not matched to a gene: 9. CDR3 amino acids: CASATGGGGSNQPQHF. CDR3 in DNA: TGTGCCAGCGCCACAGGGGGCGGTGGGAGCAATCAGCCCCAGCATTTT. Looking up the rest from reference TRBV28 and TRBJ1-5 gives the full variable domain: DVKVTQSSRYLVKRTGEKVFLECVQDMDHENMFWYRQDPGLGLRLIYFSYDVKMKEKGDIPEGYSVSREKKERFSLILESASTNQTSMYLCASATGGGGSNQPQHFGDGTRLSIL.

The chain joins TRBV6-5 to TRBJ2-1, with 9 bases that match TRBD2. Trimming at V came to 11 bases and at J to 8 bases, leaving 16 bases not matched to a gene. This CDR3 comprises 15 residues. Germline V CDR1 and CDR2: MNHEY, SVGAGI. As DNA, the CDR3 is TGTGCCGCCCACCGCGGGGGGGCCATAACCGATGAGCAGTTCTTC. This sequence encodes CAAHRGGAITDEQFF.

This rearrangement joins TRBV11-3 to TRBJ2-1; tentative D call: TRBD1 (6 bases). This CDR3 spans 19 amino acids. Germline lookup yields CDR1 SGHNT and CDR2 YENEEA. Trimming shortened V by 1 base and J by 1 base, and 20 bases separated the two germline ends. The CDR3 loop is CASSLVNIRDISSYNEQFF. The CDR3 DNA reads TGTGCCAGCAGCTTAGTAAATATCCGGGACATCTCATCCTACAATGAGCAGTTCTTC. The variable domain in full, with the rest retrieved from reference TRBV11-3 and TRBJ2-1, is EAGVVQSPRYKIIEKKQPVAFWCNPISGHNTLYWYLQNLGQGPELLIRYENEEAVDDSQLPKDRFSAERLKGVDSTLKIQPAELGDSAVYLCASSLVNIRDISSYNEQFFGPGTRLTVL.

The chain combines TRBV14 with TRBJ1-5, with D tentatively TRBD1 (6 bases). Trimming removed 3 bases from V and 10 bases from J, with 13 bases in between. The CDR3 extends over 13 amino acids. In germline, CDR1 is SGHDN, CDR2 FVKESK. This chain's CDR3 is CASSQSRGSPQHF. The DNA for the CDR3 is TGTGCCAGCAGCCAGTCTAGGGGGAGTCCCCAGCATTTT.

This clone is classed as medium-sized. The chain couples TRBV14 to TRBJ2-3; TRBD2 might be the D (6 bases). Germline V gives CDR1 SGHDN, CDR2 FVKESK. The V end lost 5 bases, the J end lost 4 bases, and 16 bases lay between the germline ends. The CDR3 sequence is 15 residues long. DNA for the CDR3: TGTGCCAGCAGCTTCCAAAGGTCGGGAGCAGATACGCAGTATTTT. Translation: CASSFQRSGADTQYF.

The chain recombines TRBV10-2 with TRBJ1-5, with D possibly matching TRBD1 (6 bases). CDR3 length: 15 amino acids. The germline V gene encodes CDR1 WSHSY and CDR2 SAAADI. With 8 bases removed from V and 2 bases from J, the gap between germline ends came to 16 bases. The CDR3 coding sequence is TGCGCCAGCTCGAAGGGGGAAGGGGGCAATCAGCCCCAGCATTTT. Its translation is CASSKGEGGNQPQHF.

The chain employs TRBV28 and TRBJ2-7; tentatively, D is TRBD1 (5 bases). In germline, CDR1 is MDHEN, CDR2 SYDVKM. With 2 bases removed from V and 0 bases from J, the gap between germline ends came to 11 bases. The CDR3 totals 15 residues. The CDR3 loop is CASSLAGMSSYEQYF. CDR3 in DNA: TGTGCCAGCAGTTTAGCAGGGATGAGCTCCTACGAGCAGTACTTC.

This rearrangement joins TRBV30 to TRBJ1-5, with D maybe TRBD1 (6 bases). The CDR3 extends over 14 amino acids. Germline V gene data show CDR1 as GTSNPN and CDR2 as SVGIG (reference sequence). V lost 2 bases to trimming and J lost 4 bases, with 12 bases between them. As DNA, the CDR3 is TGTGCCTGGAGTACCGGGGGGCGGAATCAGCCCCAGCATTTT. Protein: CAWSTGGRNQPQHF.

The chain joins TRBV25-1 to TRBJ2-3; 10 bases fit TRBD2. This CDR3 is 15 amino acids long. Germline CDR1 MGHDK, CDR2 SYGVNS. CDR3 protein: CGGGDLAGDTDTQYF. The CDR3 DNA is TGTGGGGGAGGGGATCTAGCGGGAGATACAGATACGCAGTATTTT.

For this clone: Other DNA sequences in the sample encode the same CDR3. The chain is built from TRBV19 and TRBJ1-1; no reliable D call. Germline assignment: CDR1 LNHDA and CDR2 SQIVND (reference sequence). The V and J ends lost 4 bases and 1 base respectively, with 4 bases between them. CDR3 length: 12 residues. CDR3 bases: TGTGCCAGTAGTAGAGCGAACACTGAAGCTTTCTTT. Amino acids: CASSRANTEAFF.

V and J are TRBV5-6 and TRBJ2-7; TRBD2 matches at 14 bases. Per germline, CDR1 SGHDT and CDR2 YYEEEE. This CDR3 region has 13 residues. Germline trimming cut 4 bases from V and 12 bases from J; bases unmatched to any gene: 6. CDR3 sequence reads: CASSPGTSGRSYF. CDR3 bases: TGTGCCAGCAGCCCTGGGACTAGCGGGAGATCGTACTTC.

V and J are TRBV24-1 and TRBJ2-2, with TRBD1 identical over 7 bases. Germline-derived CDR1 and CDR2 are KGHDR and SFDVKD. The CDR3 covers 15 residues. Trimming took 6 bases from V and 0 from J; bases not matched to a gene: 3. CDR3 DNA sequence: TGTGCCACCAGTCCAGGGACAGCGAACACCGGGGAGCTGTTTTTT. Protein product: CATSPGTANTGELFF.

The chain has TRBV12-5 and TRBJ1-1; D not resolved. The germline V gene encodes CDR1 LGHNT and CDR2 FRNRAP. This CDR3 spans 14 amino acids. The V gene lost 6 bases and the J gene lost 0 bases, with 11 bases spanning the gap. The CDR3 sequence: CASGNEPMNTEAFF. The DNA for the CDR3 is TGTGCTAGTGGCAACGAGCCCATGAACACTGAAGCTTTCTTT.

The chain couples TRBV18 to TRBJ1-1; D is perhaps TRBD1 (5 bases). The CDR3 sequence is 13 residues long. With 2 bases removed from V and 10 bases from J, the gap between germline ends came to 14 bases. The V gene's germline CDR1 is KGHSH and CDR2 LQKENI. The CDR3 sequence is CASSPDGEGTAFF. In DNA form, the CDR3 reads TGTGCCAGCTCACCAGATGGGGAGGGGACAGCTTTCTTT.

By share, this clone ranks as medium-sized. The V gene is TRBV15, the J gene TRBJ1-5; the match to TRBD1 covers 11 bases. Germline CDR1 is LNHNV and CDR2 is YYDKDF (reference sequence). With 2 bases clipped from V and 7 bases from J, the junction kept 7 bases outside the gene matches. The CDR3 covers 16 residues. The CDR3 protein is CATSRRGQGVGQPQHF. CDR3 in DNA: TGTGCCACCAGCAGACGGGGACAGGGGGTAGGACAGCCCCAGCATTTT. Full variable domain (missing parts from reference TRBV15 and TRBJ1-5): DAMVIQNPRYQVTQFGKPVTLSCSQTLNHNVMYWYQQKSSQAPKLLFHYYDKDFNNEADTPDNFQSRRPNTSFCFLDIRSPGLGDTAMYLCATSRRGQGVGQPQHFGDGTRLSIL.

CDR3 amino acids: CASNILRAYGYTF. Written as DNA, the CDR3 is TGTGCCAGCAATATCCTGAGGGCCTATGGCTACACCTTC. The V gene is TRBV7-2, the J gene TRBJ1-2; D ambiguous. The CDR3 is made up of 13 amino acids. V lost 7 bases to trimming and J lost 4 bases, with 13 bases between them. CDR1 SGHTA and CDR2 FQGNSA come from the germline V gene. Variable domain in full (rest from reference TRBV7-2 and TRBJ1-2): GAGVSQSPSNKVTEKGKDVELRCDPISGHTALYWYRQSLGQGLEFLIYFQGNSAPDKSGLPSDRFSAERTGGSVSTLTIQRTQQEDSAVYLCASNILRAYGYTFGSGTRLTVV.